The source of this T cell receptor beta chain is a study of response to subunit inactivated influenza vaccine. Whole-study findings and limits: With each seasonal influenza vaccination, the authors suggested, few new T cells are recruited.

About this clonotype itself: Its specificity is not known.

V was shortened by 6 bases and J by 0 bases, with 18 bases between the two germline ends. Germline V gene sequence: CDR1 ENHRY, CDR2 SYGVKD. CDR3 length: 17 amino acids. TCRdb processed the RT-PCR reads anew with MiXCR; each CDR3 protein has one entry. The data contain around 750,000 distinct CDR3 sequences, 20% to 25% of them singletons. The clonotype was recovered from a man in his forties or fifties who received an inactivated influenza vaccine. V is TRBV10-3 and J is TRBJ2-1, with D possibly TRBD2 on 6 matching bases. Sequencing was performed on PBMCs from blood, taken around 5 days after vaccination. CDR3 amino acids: CAIRTSGTSSSYNEQFF. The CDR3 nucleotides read TGTGCCATCAGGACCTCCGGGACTTCGAGCTCCTACAATGAGCAGTTCTTC.